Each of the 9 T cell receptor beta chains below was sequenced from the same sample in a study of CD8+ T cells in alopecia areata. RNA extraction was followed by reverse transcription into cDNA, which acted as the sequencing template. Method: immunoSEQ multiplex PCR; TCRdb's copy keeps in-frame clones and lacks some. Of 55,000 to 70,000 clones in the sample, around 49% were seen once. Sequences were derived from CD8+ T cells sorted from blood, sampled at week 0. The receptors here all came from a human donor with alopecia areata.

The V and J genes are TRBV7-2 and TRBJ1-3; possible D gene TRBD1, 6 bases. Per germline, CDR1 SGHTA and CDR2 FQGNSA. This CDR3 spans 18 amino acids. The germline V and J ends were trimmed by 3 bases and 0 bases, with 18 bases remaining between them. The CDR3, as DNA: TGTGCCAGCAGCTTCAAAGGGGGAGGGGTTATCTCTGGAAACACCATATATTTT. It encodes CASSFKGGGVISGNTIYF. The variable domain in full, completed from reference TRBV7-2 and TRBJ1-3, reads GAGVSQSPSNKVTEKGKDVELRCDPISGHTALYWYRQSLGQGLEFLIYFQGNSAPDKSGLPSDRFSAERTGGSVSTLTIQRTQQEDSAVYLCASSFKGGGVISGNTIYFGEGSWLTVV.

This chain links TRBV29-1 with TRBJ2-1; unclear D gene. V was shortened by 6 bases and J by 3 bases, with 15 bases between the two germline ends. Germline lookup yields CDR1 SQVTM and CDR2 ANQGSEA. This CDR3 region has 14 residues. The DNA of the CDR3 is TGCAGCGTCGCCGAGCGTGGAGACTACAATGAGCAGTTCTTC. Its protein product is CSVAERGDYNEQFF.

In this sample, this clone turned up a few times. CDR3 sequence reads: CASTVGGELFF. CDR3 DNA sequence: TGTGCCAGCACTGTCGGCGGGGAGCTGTTTTTT. V is TRBV7-9 and J is TRBJ2-2, with no clear D. This CDR3 comprises 11 residues. V was trimmed by 7 bases and J by 7 bases, leaving 7 bases between them. Looked up from germline, CDR1 is SEHNR and CDR2 is FQNEAQ (reference sequence).

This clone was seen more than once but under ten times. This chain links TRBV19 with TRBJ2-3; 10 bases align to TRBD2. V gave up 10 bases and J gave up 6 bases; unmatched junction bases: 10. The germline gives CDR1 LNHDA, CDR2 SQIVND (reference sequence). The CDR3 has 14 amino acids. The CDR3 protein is CATLAGESRDTQYF. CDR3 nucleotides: TGTGCCACCCTAGCGGGAGAGTCGCGGGATACGCAGTATTTT.

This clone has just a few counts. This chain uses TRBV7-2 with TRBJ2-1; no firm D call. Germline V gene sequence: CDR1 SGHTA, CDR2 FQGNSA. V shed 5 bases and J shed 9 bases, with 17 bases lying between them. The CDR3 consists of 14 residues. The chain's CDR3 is CASSAIVVGGEQFF. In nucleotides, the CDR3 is TGTGCCAGCAGCGCTATAGTGGTCGGCGGTGAGCAGTTCTTC.

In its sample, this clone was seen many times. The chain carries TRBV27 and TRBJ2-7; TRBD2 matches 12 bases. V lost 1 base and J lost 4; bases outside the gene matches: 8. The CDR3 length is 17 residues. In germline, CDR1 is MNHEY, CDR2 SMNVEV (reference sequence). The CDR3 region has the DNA TGTGCCAGCAGTTTATTGGCTAGCGGGAGGGCCGGGTACGAGCAGTACTTC. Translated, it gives CASSLLASGRAGYEQYF.

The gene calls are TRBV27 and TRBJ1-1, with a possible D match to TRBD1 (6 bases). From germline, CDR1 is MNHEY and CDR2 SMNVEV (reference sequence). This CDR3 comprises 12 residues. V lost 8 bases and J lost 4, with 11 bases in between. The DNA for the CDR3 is TGTGCCAGCTACAGGGTATCCACTGAAGCTTTCTTT. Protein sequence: CASYRVSTEAFF.

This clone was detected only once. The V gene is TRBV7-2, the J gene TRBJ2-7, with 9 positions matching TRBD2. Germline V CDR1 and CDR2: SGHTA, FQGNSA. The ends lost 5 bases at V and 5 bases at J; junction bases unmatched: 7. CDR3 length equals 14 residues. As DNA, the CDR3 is TGTGCCAGCAGCCCCGGACTAGCGTTACACGAGCAGTACTTC. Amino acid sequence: CASSPGLALHEQYF.

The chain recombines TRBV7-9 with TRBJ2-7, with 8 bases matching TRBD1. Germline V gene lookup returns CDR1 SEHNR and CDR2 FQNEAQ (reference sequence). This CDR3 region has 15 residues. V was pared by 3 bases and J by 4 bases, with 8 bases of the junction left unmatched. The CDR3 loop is CASSFPGGQAYEQYF. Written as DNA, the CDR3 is TGTGCCAGCAGCTTCCCCGGGGGACAGGCGTACGAGCAGTACTTC.